Detailed here is one T cell receptor (beta chain). The antigen is undetermined. V was pared by 3 bases and J by 4 bases, with 19 bases between. Germline CDR1 reads LNHDA; CDR2 reads SQIVND (reference sequence). The CDR3 is made up of 16 amino acids. This entry is derived from a study of T cell responses to AZD1222 COVID-19 vaccine. Study-level results: Spike-specific TCR breadth and depth grew following two AZD1222 doses.

Repertoires were generated with immunoSEQ multiplex PCR, while TCRdb's copy carries only in-frame clones and drops some. The table records over 120,000 clones, approximately 90% of them present only once. Sequenced here: peripheral blood, sampled 28 days after the second AZD1222 dose. The receptor comes from an adult who received the AZD1222 COVID-19 vaccine. This sequence joins TRBV19 and TRBJ2-7; TRBD2 is a possible D gene (7 bases). The CDR3 coding sequence is TGTGCCAGTAGTATGTTTGCGGCGGCGGGGGCTTACGAGCAGTACTTC. Amino acid sequence: CASSMFAAAGAYEQYF.